Following are 20 T cell receptor beta chains from one sample sequenced in a study of blood T cells in healthy people across ages. PCR was performed a second time for about 6 to 11 cycles using a sample-barcoded 5' primer and a J-beta primer mix. One entry per CDR3 protein, called by TCRdb with MiXCR from the 5' RACE reads. Among some 290,000 distinct CDR3 sequences listed, around 27% were seen once. The sequencing sample was made of blood. The receptors come from a woman aged 70-85 years in good health.

In this sample, this clonotype turned up a few times. J is TRBJ1-2 and V is TRBV20-1; TRBD1 aligns across 8 bases. The ends lost 5 bases at V and 6 bases at J; junction bases unmatched: 11. The CDR3 is made up of 14 amino acids. In germline, CDR1 is DFQATT, CDR2 SNEGSKA (reference sequence). CDR3 in DNA: TGCAGTGCTTCCGGACAGGGTAGTTCGGATGGCTACACCTTC. It codes for CSASGQGSSDGYTF.

V gene TRBV4-1 combines with J gene TRBJ2-2; D is unresolved. The CDR3 loop spans 14 amino acids. Germline-derived CDR1 and CDR2 are MGHRA and YSYEKL. Trimming cost V 11 bases and J 2 bases, with 15 bases left between them. The CDR3 nucleotides read TGCGCCTCACGTCCCGTAATAAACACCGGGGAGCTGTTTTTT. Translation gives CASRPVINTGELFF.

A few counts support this clonotype. This chain links TRBV20-1 with TRBJ2-5, with TRBD2 matching 13 bases. Germline assignment: CDR1 DFQATT and CDR2 SNEGSKA (reference sequence). This CDR3 region has 17 residues. The trim removed 3 bases at V and 0 bases at J, leaving 7 bases unmatched. The chain's CDR3 is CSASGVGTSGNQETQYF. The CDR3 DNA follows: TGCAGTGCTAGTGGGGTGGGGACTAGCGGGAACCAAGAGACCCAGTACTTC.

The J gene is TRBJ2-7, the V gene TRBV7-3, with 7 nucleotides matching TRBD1. Trimming at V came to 5 bases and at J to 2 bases, leaving 6 bases not matched to a gene. This CDR3 has 14 amino acids. Germline CDR1 SGHTA, CDR2 FQGTGA. The CDR3 DNA reads as TGTGCCAGCAGCGAACACGGGACAGCCTACGAGCAGTACTTC. Residues: CASSEHGTAYEQYF.

The V and J genes are TRBV28 and TRBJ2-5; D could derive from TRBD1 or TRBD2 (5 bases each). The CDR3 consists of 13 residues. From germline, CDR1 is MDHEN and CDR2 SYDVKM. The V gene lost 10 bases and the J gene lost 5 bases, with 17 bases spanning the gap. CDR3 DNA: TGTGCCACCCTTAACCCGGGGCGGGAGACCCAGTACTTC. This sequence encodes CATLNPGRETQYF.

This clonotype was counted only a few times. The V and J genes are TRBV20-1 and TRBJ1-6; no reliable D call. CDR3 length: 15 amino acids. Germline V CDR1 and CDR2: DFQATT, SNEGSKA (reference sequence). V lost 0 bases to trimming and J lost 7 bases, with 13 bases between them. Written as DNA, the CDR3 is TGCAGTGCTAGAGACAGTTTAACCTTGAATTCACCCCTCCACTTT. Protein: CSARDSLTLNSPLHF.

There are many counts of this clonotype. This chain connects TRBV11-1 to TRBJ2-5; TRBD2 matches at 8 bases. Trimming cost V 4 bases and J 4 bases; bases outside gene matches: 8. CDR3 length: 15 amino acids. Germline values: CDR1 SGHAT, CDR2 FQDESV (reference sequence). The CDR3 loop is CASSSGSLAGETQYF. The DNA of the CDR3 is TGTGCCAGCAGCTCCGGGTCCCTAGCGGGAGAGACCCAGTACTTC.

V and J are TRBV2 and TRBJ1-1; 7 nucleotides align to TRBD1. Germline CDR1 is SNHLY and CDR2 is FYNNEI. The CDR3 totals 12 residues. J was trimmed by 8 bases and V by 4 bases; bases with no gene match: 4. CDR3 nucleotide sequence: TGTGCCAGCAGTGTTGAGACAGGGGAAGCTTTCTTT. The encoded protein is CASSVETGEAFF.

This clonotype was counted a few times. The rearrangement uses TRBV20-1 and TRBJ2-5; D is unresolved. Germline V gene sequence: CDR1 DFQATT, CDR2 SNEGSKA (reference sequence). V lost 5 bases and J 1 base, leaving 14 bases between the germline ends. This CDR3 has 14 residues. The CDR3 DNA is TGCAGTGCTCGCTGGGTGCGGACCCAAGAGACCCAGTACTTC. Protein: CSARWVRTQETQYF.

This clonotype was detected many times. The J gene is TRBJ2-3, the V gene TRBV6-5; D gene uncertain. The CDR3 is 12 residues long. Looked up from germline, CDR1 is MNHEY and CDR2 is SVGAGI. With 7 bases removed from V and 0 bases from J, the gap between germline ends came to 5 bases. CDR3 nucleotide sequence: TGTGCCAGCAAGGCCAGCACAGATACGCAGTATTTT. This sequence encodes CASKASTDTQYF.

J is TRBJ1-3 and V is TRBV7-9, with unresolved D. The germline V gene has CDR1 SEHNR and CDR2 FQNEAQ (reference sequence). This CDR3 is 15 amino acids long. The V end lost 5 bases, the J end lost 0 bases, and 11 bases lay between the germline ends. CDR3 protein: CASSAPYGSGNTIYF. CDR3 in DNA: TGTGCCAGCAGCGCCCCGTATGGCTCTGGAAACACCATATATTTT.

The genes are TRBV20-1 and TRBJ2-5; D possibly corresponds to TRBD1 (6 bases). The assigned J gene may be wrong: the sequence end matches TRBJ2-1 better. Germline lookup yields CDR1 DFQATT and CDR2 SNEGSKA (reference sequence). The CDR3 has 14 residues. The CDR3 nucleotides read TGCAGTGCTAGAACGCAGGGGACGCGATTGGAGCAGTTCTTC. Translated, it gives CSARTQGTRLEQFF.

At least ten counts were recorded for this clonotype. J is TRBJ2-3 and V is TRBV20-1; TRBD2 matches at 9 bases. Germline V gene lookup returns CDR1 DFQATT and CDR2 SNEGSKA (reference sequence). This CDR3 is 15 amino acids long. Trimming cost V 3 bases and J 4 bases; bases outside gene matches: 8. CDR3 residues: CSASAGLAGSDTQYF. CDR3 nucleotides: TGCAGTGCTAGCGCGGGACTAGCAGGGTCAGATACGCAGTATTTT.

Worth noting for this clonotype: This may be a read error: a much more frequent sequence differs by one nucleotide. This chain links TRBV20-1 with TRBJ2-4; D gene uncertain. Germline CDR1 DFQATT, CDR2 SNEGSKA (reference sequence). This CDR3 has 12 residues. Trimming pared 1 base from V and 7 bases from J, leaving 8 bases between. This CDR3 reads CSARGPNNIQYF. Written as DNA, the CDR3 is TGCAGTGCTAGAGGCCCTAATAACATTCAGTACTTC.

The count of this clonotype is one. This chain connects TRBV7-9 to TRBJ2-5, with 7 bases lining up with TRBD1. In germline, CDR1 is SEHNR, CDR2 FQNEAQ (reference sequence). Trimming removed 5 bases from V and 3 bases from J; junction bases left unmatched: 6. The CDR3 is 14 amino acids. The CDR3 protein is CASSPTDREETQYF. In nucleotides, the CDR3 is TGTGCCAGCAGCCCCACCGACAGGGAAGAGACCCAGTACTTC.

The V gene is TRBV20-1, the J gene TRBJ1-2; unclear D gene. Deletions cut 6 bases from V and 1 base from J, with 12 bases between. This CDR3 contains 13 residues. The germline gives CDR1 DFQATT, CDR2 SNEGSKA (reference sequence). The chain's CDR3 is CSATPSGNYGYTF. CDR3 DNA sequence: TGCAGTGCCACCCCGTCGGGTAACTATGGCTACACCTTC.

The V and J genes are TRBV20-1 and TRBJ1-6; 10 nucleotides align to TRBD1. Germline V gene data show CDR1 as DFQATT and CDR2 as SNEGSKA (reference sequence). The V gene end was trimmed by 6 bases and the J gene end by 10 bases; junction bases not matched to a gene: 12. The CDR3 is made up of 15 amino acids. The DNA of the CDR3 is TGCAGTGCCCGCGCGGGACAGGGGTATGTGTCACCCCTCCACTTT. It yields the protein CSARAGQGYVSPLHF.

A remark on this clonotype: One junction end does not reproduce the germline sequence, and a read error may be involved. This chain links TRBV4-2 with TRBJ2-3; D might be TRBD2 (7 bases). Looked up from germline, CDR1 is LGHNA and CDR2 is YNFKEQ. The CDR3 consists of 17 residues. The CDR3 DNA follows: TGTGCCAGCAGCCAAGCCGGGCGGGGGCCCGGCACAGACACGCAGTATTTT. Translated, it gives CASSQAGRGPGTDTQYF.

The rearrangement joins TRBV20-1 to TRBJ2-3, with TRBD2 matching 13 bases. This CDR3 comprises 17 residues. V was pared by 6 bases and J by 0 bases, with 9 bases of the junction left unmatched. Per the germline V gene, CDR1 is DFQATT and CDR2 is SNEGSKA (reference sequence). The CDR3: CSAFGLAGVSSTDTQYF. In nucleotides, the CDR3 is TGCAGTGCCTTCGGACTAGCGGGAGTCTCTAGCACAGATACGCAGTATTTT.

J is TRBJ2-3 and V is TRBV12-3 or TRBV12-4; TRBD2 might be the D (6 bases). The CDR3 extends over 15 amino acids. Deletions cut 8 bases from V and 1 base from J, with 16 bases between. This chain's CDR3 is CASAVRASGTDTQYF. CDR3 bases: TGTGCCAGCGCTGTCCGGGCTAGCGGCACAGATACGCAGTATTTT.